What follows are 26 T cell receptor beta chains derived from one specimen sequenced in a study of sequential checkpoint blockade in melanoma. Assay: immunoSEQ multiplex PCR; the TCRdb copy retains only in-frame clones and omits some. The data show 15,000 to 20,000 clones, under 65% seen once. Stated treatment: randomized to nivolumab then ipilimumab (arm A) or the reverse (arm B). Sequences were derived from CD8+ T cells sorted from blood (inferred from file names), sampled from a patient given nivolumab and ipilimumab in sequence. The receptors were gathered from a human donor with melanoma.

The CDR3 sequence: CASTGDLEEKLFF. As DNA, the CDR3 is TGTGCCAGCACAGGGGACCTTGAAGAAAAACTGTTTTTT. The rearrangement links TRBV19 to TRBJ1-4, with 7 bases aligning to TRBD1. Per germline, CDR1 LNHDA and CDR2 SQIVND (reference sequence). Trimming at V came to 9 bases and at J to 8 bases, leaving 9 bases not matched to a gene. The CDR3 consists of 13 residues.

Only a few counts were recorded for this clone. Here the CDR3 DNA reads TGTGCCAGCAGTTCCCCCGGGACAGGTGATTACGAGCAGTACTTC. Translation gives CASSSPGTGDYEQYF. The J gene is TRBJ2-7, the V gene TRBV6-5, with 8 bases identical to TRBD1. Per the germline V gene, CDR1 is MNHEY and CDR2 is SVGAGI. The trim removed 4 bases at V and 4 bases at J, leaving 9 bases unmatched. This CDR3 is built from 15 residues.

This clone was seen only once. One end of the junction varies from germline; a read error may be responsible. V usage is TRBV10-2 and J usage is TRBJ1-3; D not resolved. The CDR3 sequence is 14 residues long. Germline V CDR1 and CDR2: WSHSY, SAAADI. The CDR3 DNA sequence: TGCGCCAGCAGGGAGTACGGCTCTGGAAACACCATATATTTT. It specifies CASREYGSGNTIYF.

The rearrangement joins TRBV9 to TRBJ2-3; a weak D match, TRBD2 (6 bases). This CDR3 contains 17 residues. Germline V gene sequence: CDR1 SGDLS, CDR2 YYNGEE. V lost 2 bases and J lost 3, with 19 bases in between. CDR3 sequence reads: CASSVGLGGPSTDTQYF. The CDR3 nucleotides are TGTGCCAGCAGCGTGGGGCTGGGGGGACCGAGTACAGATACGCAGTATTTT.

The chain uses TRBV5-6 and TRBJ2-1; D may be TRBD2 (6 bases). The length of the CDR3 is 13 residues. Trimming took 3 bases from V and 10 from J, leaving 14 bases between them. The germline gives CDR1 SGHDT, CDR2 YYEEEE. DNA for the CDR3: TGTGCCAGCAGCTCGGGACTCCTCGCCGAGCAGTTCTTC. This codes for CASSSGLLAEQFF.

The V and J genes are TRBV28 and TRBJ2-5, with TRBD1 matching 9 bases. Germline CDR1 reads MDHEN; CDR2 reads SYDVKM. The J segment lost 4 bases and the V segment lost 2 bases, leaving 8 bases of the junction unmatched. The CDR3 extends over 16 amino acids. The CDR3 nucleotides are TGTGCCAGCAGTTTAACTCCGGGACAGGGCATAGAGACCCAGTACTTC. Its translation is CASSLTPGQGIETQYF.

This clone showed up just a few times. The DNA is left out, because the CDR3 cannot be placed on it with certainty; the CDR3 is given as TCRdb lists it. The V call is TRBV6-1, the J call TRBJ1-1; TRBD1 is the table's D call, not checked against the DNA. Germline V gene sequence: CDR1 MNHNS, CDR2 SASEGT. The CDR3 spans 13 amino acids, including both terminal residues. CDR3 sequence reads: CASILDRGTEAFF.

This clone has more than one count but fewer than ten. The chain has TRBV5-6 and TRBJ2-5, with D maybe TRBD1 (6 bases). The germline gives CDR1 SGHDT, CDR2 YYEEEE. V was cut by 1 base and J by 4 bases, with 17 bases left in between. This CDR3 spans 16 amino acids. In DNA form, the CDR3 reads TGTGCCAGCAGCTTGCTTGGTAACAGGGCTGTAGAGACCCAGTACTTC. The encoded protein is CASSLLGNRAVETQYF.

This clone was observed a single time. CDR3 amino acids: CASSLAAGGYGYTF. The CDR3 nucleotides are TGTGCCAGCAGCTTGGCCGCAGGGGGCTATGGCTACACCTTC. V is TRBV5-5 and J is TRBJ1-2; 7 bases map to TRBD1. Germline CDR1 reads SGHKS; CDR2 reads YYEKEE (reference sequence). The V segment lost 0 bases and the J segment 4 bases; nucleotides outside the gene matches: 3. The CDR3 runs 14 residues. The variable domain in full, completed from reference TRBV5-5 and TRBJ1-2, reads DAGVTQSPTHLIKTRGQQVTLRCSPISGHKSVSWYQQVLGQGPQFIFQYYEKEERGRGNFPDRFSARQFPNYSSELNVNALLLGDSALYLCASSLAAGGYGYTFGSGTRLTVV.

The chain joins TRBV7-8 to TRBJ2-3; the match to TRBD2 covers 9 bases. Germline V gives CDR1 SGHVS, CDR2 FQNEAQ. This CDR3 comprises 15 residues. J lost 5 bases, V lost 2 bases, and 5 bases had no gene match. CDR3 bases: TGTGCCAGCAGCTTAATAGCGGGAGTTGGAGATACGCAGTATTTT. This translates into CASSLIAGVGDTQYF.

The CDR3 here is CASRGLAGTQETQYF. CDR3 nucleotide sequence: TGCGCCAGCAGAGGACTAGCGGGGACCCAAGAGACCCAGTACTTC. The chain couples TRBV10-2 to TRBJ2-5; 12 bases are shared with TRBD2. The V gene end was trimmed by 6 bases and the J gene end by 1 base; junction bases not matched to a gene: 3. The CDR3 length is 15 residues. CDR1 and CDR2 (germline): WSHSY, SAAADI.

The chain employs TRBV6-5 and TRBJ1-2, with TRBD1 as a possible D gene (5 bases). Germline V gene lookup returns CDR1 MNHEY and CDR2 SVGAGI. The CDR3 loop spans 16 amino acids. Trimming left V 3 bases short and J 1 base short, with 15 bases between. CDR3 amino acids: CASSYYSPGFNYGYTF. In DNA form, the CDR3 reads TGTGCCAGCAGTTATTATTCCCCAGGGTTTAACTATGGCTACACCTTC.

This sequence joins TRBV7-6 and TRBJ2-6; 10 nucleotides agree with TRBD1. V shed 5 bases, J shed 2 bases, and the junction held 6 bases outside the gene matches. Germline V lookup: CDR1 SGHVS, CDR2 FNYEAQ. This CDR3 has 17 residues. For the CDR3, the DNA is TGTGCCAGCAGCGCGCGACAGGGGGCCGCTGGGGCCAACGTCCTGACTTTC. It translates to CASSARQGAAGANVLTF.

This chain uses TRBV5-6 with TRBJ2-7; 8 nucleotides align to TRBD2. Germline loops: CDR1 SGHDT, CDR2 YYEEEE. This CDR3 is built from 16 residues. Losses at the gene ends were 0 bases for V and 0 bases for J; bases not matched to a gene: 5. CDR3 protein: CASSLVSGGFSYEQYF. The CDR3 nucleotides read TGTGCCAGCAGCTTGGTTTCGGGGGGGTTCTCCTACGAGCAGTACTTC.

This chain joins TRBV7-9 and TRBJ2-6; 7 bases line up with TRBD1. Germline loops: CDR1 SEHNR, CDR2 FQNEAQ (reference sequence). This CDR3 region has 17 residues. V trimming: 2 bases; J trimming: 4 bases; junction bases outside the gene matches: 8. The DNA of the CDR3 is TGTGCCAGCAGCTTATATCAAGGGGGCTTGGGGGCCAACGTCCTGACTTTC. This encodes CASSLYQGGLGANVLTF.

The genes are TRBV4-1 and TRBJ1-5; 9 positions agree with TRBD1. Germline loops: CDR1 MGHRA, CDR2 YSYEKL. The J segment lost 5 bases and the V segment lost 5 bases, leaving 4 bases of the junction unmatched. The CDR3 consists of 14 residues. The CDR3 bases are TGCGCCAGCAGCAACAGGGGGCAGGATCAGCCCCAGCATTTT. The encoded protein is CASSNRGQDQPQHF.

As DNA, the CDR3 is TGTGCCAGTATCAAGACCCTCGACAGGGTGAACACTGAAGCTTTCTTT. It codes for CASIKTLDRVNTEAFF. The V gene is TRBV19, the J gene TRBJ1-1; 7 bases fit TRBD1. Germline-derived CDR1 and CDR2 are LNHDA and SQIVND (reference sequence). The V gene end was trimmed by 7 bases and the J gene end by 0 bases; junction bases not matched to a gene: 11. The CDR3 spans 16 residues.

CDR3 in DNA: TGTGCCACCAATAAGGGGACAGGATACTTACAAGAGACCCAGTACTTC. Translating gives CATNKGTGYLQETQYF. The genes are TRBV10-3 and TRBJ2-5; TRBD1 agrees at 8 bases. Germline CDR1 and CDR2: ENHRY and SYGVKD. This CDR3 has 16 amino acids. V trimming: 10 bases; J trimming: 2 bases; junction bases outside the gene matches: 15.

This chain joins TRBV4-1 and TRBJ2-7, with 10 nucleotides matching TRBD2. CDR1 and CDR2 (germline): MGHRA, YSYEKL. Losses at the gene ends were 1 base for V and 3 bases for J; bases not matched to a gene: 3. This CDR3 region has 15 residues. CDR3 amino acids: CASSQGTSGFYEQYF. Here the CDR3 DNA reads TGCGCCAGCAGCCAAGGGACTAGCGGATTCTACGAGCAGTACTTC.

DNA of the CDR3: TGTGCCAGCAGCCCCCTAGCTAGCGGAAAAAACTACGAGCAGTACTTC. Encoded protein: CASSPLASGKNYEQYF. The rearrangement links TRBV5-8 to TRBJ2-5; 7 bases agree with TRBD2. The J call is doubtful: the DNA matches TRBJ2-7 better. CDR3 length equals 16 residues. CDR1 SGHTS and CDR2 YDEGEE come from the germline V gene.

This clone turned up a few times. V and J are TRBV6-1 and TRBJ1-2; maybe TRBD1 (6 bases). CDR3 length equals 13 residues. Trimming cost V 4 bases and J 6 bases, with 12 bases left between them. Germline assignment: CDR1 MNHNS and CDR2 SASEGT. CDR3 protein: CASSVTGFNGYTF. DNA of the CDR3: TGTGCCAGCAGTGTAACAGGGTTTAATGGCTACACCTTC.

The chain couples TRBV14 to TRBJ2-1; TRBD2 might be the D (6 bases). Germline CDR1 is SGHDN and CDR2 is FVKESK. V was trimmed by 2 bases and J by 2 bases, leaving 13 bases between them. The CDR3 spans 16 residues. The CDR3 loop reads CASSQWGGTPYNEQFF. CDR3 sequence (DNA): TGTGCCAGCAGCCAATGGGGCGGGACTCCCTACAATGAGCAGTTCTTC.

The rearrangement joins TRBV30 to TRBJ1-4; no clear D. CDR1 is GTSNPN and CDR2 is SVGIG in the germline V gene (reference sequence). Trimming took 3 bases from V and 8 from J, leaving 13 bases between them. The length of the CDR3 is 13 residues. The CDR3 region has the DNA TGTGCCTGGAGCTTTGCCAGCGGGGAAAAACTGTTTTTT. Translated, it gives CAWSFASGEKLFF.

This clone has a single count. The chain joins TRBV4-1 to TRBJ2-3; 8 bases align to TRBD2. The CDR3 covers 16 residues. V lost 4 bases and J lost 0; bases outside the gene matches: 6. Germline CDR1 reads MGHRA; CDR2 reads YSYEKL. CDR3 in DNA: TGCGCCAGCAGCCTTTCAGCGGGGGTAAGCACAGATACGCAGTATTTT. Protein product: CASSLSAGVSTDTQYF.

A single count supports this clone. The chain recombines TRBV7-9 with TRBJ2-1; perhaps TRBD2 as D (6 bases). Per the germline V gene, CDR1 is SEHNR and CDR2 is FQNEAQ (reference sequence). CDR3 length equals 16 residues. V lost 5 bases and J lost 4, with 18 bases in between. The CDR3 loop is CASSHPLGTLYNEQFF. As DNA, the CDR3 is TGTGCCAGCAGCCATCCCTTGGGGACTCTTTACAATGAGCAGTTCTTC. The full variable domain, rest sourced from reference TRBV7-9 and TRBJ2-1, is DTGVSQNPRHKITKRGQNVTFRCDPISEHNRLYWYRQTLGQGPEFLTYFQNEAQLEKSRLLSDRFSAERPKGSFSTLEIQRTEQGDSAMYLCASSHPLGTLYNEQFFGPGTRLTVL.

V and J are TRBV6-5 and TRBJ2-7, with a tentative D call TRBD2 (6 bases). Germline values: CDR1 MNHEY, CDR2 SVGAGI. V was clipped by 2 bases and J by 7 bases, with 9 bases between them. The CDR3 spans 12 residues. CDR3 in DNA: TGTGCCAGCAGTTACGGGGCGGGGGAGCAGTACTTC. This codes for CASSYGAGEQYF.